A single T cell receptor beta chain is shown here with its context. Its antigen is unidentified. These data come from a study of T cell responses to AZD1222 COVID-19 vaccine. Study-wide points: The study identified only five or six AZD1222 recipients as seropositive at baseline.

Libraries were prepared by immunoSEQ multiplex PCR; TCRdb keeps only in-frame clonotypes and omits some of them. The table lists more than 85,000 clones, roughly 92% of them singletons. CDR1 is ENHRY and CDR2 is SYGVKD in the germline V gene. The CDR3 totals 14 residues. V lost 5 bases and J lost 4, with 12 bases in between. This clonotype originated in an adult who received the AZD1222 COVID-19 vaccine. The source material was peripheral blood, sampled 28 days after the second AZD1222 dose. J is TRBJ1-3 and V is TRBV10-3; D call uncertain. CDR3 DNA: TGTGCCATCAGTCCTGACCCCGGAGGAAACACCATATATTTT. Translation gives CAISPDPGGNTIYF.